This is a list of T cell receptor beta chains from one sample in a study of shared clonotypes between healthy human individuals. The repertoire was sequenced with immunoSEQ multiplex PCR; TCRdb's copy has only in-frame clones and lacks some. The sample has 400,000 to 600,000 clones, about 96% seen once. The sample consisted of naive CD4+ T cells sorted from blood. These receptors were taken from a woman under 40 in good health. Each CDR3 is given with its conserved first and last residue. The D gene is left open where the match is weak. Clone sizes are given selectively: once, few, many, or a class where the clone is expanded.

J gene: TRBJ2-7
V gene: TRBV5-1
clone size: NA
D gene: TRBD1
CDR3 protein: CASSPQGQGKDEQYF
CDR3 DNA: TGCGCCAGCAGCCCCCAGGGACAGGGTAAGGACGAGCAGTACTTC

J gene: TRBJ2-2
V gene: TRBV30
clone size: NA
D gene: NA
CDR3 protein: CAWTSNTGELFF
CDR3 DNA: TGTGCCTGGACGTCGAACACCGGGGAGCTGTTTTTT

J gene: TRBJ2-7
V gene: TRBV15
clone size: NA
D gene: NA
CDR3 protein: CATSRSPDSPYEQYF
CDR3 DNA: TGTGCCACCAGCAGGTCACCGGACAGCCCCTACGAGCAGTACTTC

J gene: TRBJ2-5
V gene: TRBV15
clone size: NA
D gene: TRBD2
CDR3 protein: CATRPSGMETQYF
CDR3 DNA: TGTGCCACCCGCCCTAGCGGGATGGAGACCCAGTACTTC

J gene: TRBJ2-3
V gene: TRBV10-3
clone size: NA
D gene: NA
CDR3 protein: CAISETDTQYF
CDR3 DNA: TGTGCCATCAGTGAAACAGATACGCAGTATTTT

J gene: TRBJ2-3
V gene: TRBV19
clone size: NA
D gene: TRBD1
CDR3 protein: CASSRTGFDTQYF
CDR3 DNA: TGTGCCAGTAGTAGGACAGGGTTTGATACGCAGTATTTT

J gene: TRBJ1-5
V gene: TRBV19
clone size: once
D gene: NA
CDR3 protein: CASSIDRGDNQPQHF
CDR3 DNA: TGTGCCAGTAGTATAGATCGGGGGGACAATCAGCCCCAGCATTTT

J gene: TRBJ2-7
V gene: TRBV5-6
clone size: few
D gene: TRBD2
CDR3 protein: CASSLGGPSGLAYEQYF
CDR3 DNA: TGTGCCAGCAGCTTGGGGGGGCCTAGCGGGCTGGCGTACGAGCAGTACTTC

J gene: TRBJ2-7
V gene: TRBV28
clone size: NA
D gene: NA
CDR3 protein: CASSQLPGAHLYEQYF
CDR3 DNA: TGTGCCAGCAGTCAGCTCCCAGGGGCTCATCTCTACGAGCAGTACTTC

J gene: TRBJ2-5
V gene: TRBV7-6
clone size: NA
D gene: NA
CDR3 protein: CASSLMGLETQYF
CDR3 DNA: TGTGCCAGCAGCTTAATGGGGTTGGAGACCCAGTACTTC

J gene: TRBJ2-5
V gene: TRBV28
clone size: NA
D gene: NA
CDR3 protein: CASSFHGRGGIETQYF
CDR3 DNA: TGTGCCAGCAGTTTCCATGGCAGGGGAGGGATAGAGACCCAGTACTTC

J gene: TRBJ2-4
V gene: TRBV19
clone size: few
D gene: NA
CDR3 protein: CASRDPPSNIQYF
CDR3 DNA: TGTGCCAGTCGAGACCCACCGAGTAACATTCAGTACTTC

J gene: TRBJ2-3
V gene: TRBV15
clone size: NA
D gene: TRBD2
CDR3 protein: CATRHRPPRTSGRTDTQYF
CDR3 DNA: TGTGCCACCAGGCATCGGCCACCTCGGACTAGCGGGCGCACAGATACGCAGTATTTT

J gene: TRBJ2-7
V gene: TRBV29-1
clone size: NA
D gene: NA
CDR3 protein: CSTRDPYEQYF
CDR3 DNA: TGCAGCACCCGGGACCCCTACGAGCAGTACTTC

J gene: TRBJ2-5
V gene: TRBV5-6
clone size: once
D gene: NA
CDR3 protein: CASSLLWGSGQYF
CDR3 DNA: TGTGCCAGCAGCTTGTTGTGGGGATCTGGACAGTACTTC

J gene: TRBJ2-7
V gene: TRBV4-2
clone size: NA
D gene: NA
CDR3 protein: CASSQEVSQGYEQYF
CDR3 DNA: TGTGCCAGCAGCCAAGAAGTCTCGCAGGGGTACGAGCAGTACTTC